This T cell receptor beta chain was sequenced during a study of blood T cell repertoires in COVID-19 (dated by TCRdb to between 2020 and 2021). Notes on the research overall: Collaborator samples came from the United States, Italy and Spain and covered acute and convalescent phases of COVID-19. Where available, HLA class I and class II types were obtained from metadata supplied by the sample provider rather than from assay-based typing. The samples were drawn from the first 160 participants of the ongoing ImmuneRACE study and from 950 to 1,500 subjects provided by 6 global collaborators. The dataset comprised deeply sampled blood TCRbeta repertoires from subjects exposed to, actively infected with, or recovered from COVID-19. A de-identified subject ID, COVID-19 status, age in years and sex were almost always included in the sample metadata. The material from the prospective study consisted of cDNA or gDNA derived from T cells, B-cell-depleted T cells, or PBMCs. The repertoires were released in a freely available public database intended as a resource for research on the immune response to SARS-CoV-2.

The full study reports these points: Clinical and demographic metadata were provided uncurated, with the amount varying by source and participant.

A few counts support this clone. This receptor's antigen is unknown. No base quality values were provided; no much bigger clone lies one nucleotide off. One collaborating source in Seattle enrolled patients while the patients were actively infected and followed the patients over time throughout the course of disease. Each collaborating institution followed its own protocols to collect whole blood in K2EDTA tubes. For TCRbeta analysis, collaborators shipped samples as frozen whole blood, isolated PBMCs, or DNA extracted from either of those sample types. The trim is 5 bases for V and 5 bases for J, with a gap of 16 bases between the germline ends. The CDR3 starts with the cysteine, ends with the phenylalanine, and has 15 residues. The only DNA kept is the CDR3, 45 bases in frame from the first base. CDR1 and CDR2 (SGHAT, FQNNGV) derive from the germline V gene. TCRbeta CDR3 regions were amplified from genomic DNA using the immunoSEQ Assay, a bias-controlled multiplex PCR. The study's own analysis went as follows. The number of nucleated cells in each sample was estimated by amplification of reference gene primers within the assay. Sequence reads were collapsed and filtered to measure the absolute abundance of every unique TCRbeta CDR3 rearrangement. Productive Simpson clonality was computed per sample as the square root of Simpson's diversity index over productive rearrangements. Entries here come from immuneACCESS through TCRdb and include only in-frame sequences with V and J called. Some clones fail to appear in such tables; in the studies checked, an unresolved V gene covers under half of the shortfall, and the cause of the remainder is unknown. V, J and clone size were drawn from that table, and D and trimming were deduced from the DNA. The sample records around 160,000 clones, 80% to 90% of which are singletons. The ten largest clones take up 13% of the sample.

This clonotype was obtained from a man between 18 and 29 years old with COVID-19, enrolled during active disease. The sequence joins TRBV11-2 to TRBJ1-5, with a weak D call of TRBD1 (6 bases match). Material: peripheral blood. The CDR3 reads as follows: CASSQGAGGHQPQHF. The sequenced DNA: TGTGCCAGCAGCCAAGGGGCGGGGGGGCATCAGCCCCAGCATTTT.